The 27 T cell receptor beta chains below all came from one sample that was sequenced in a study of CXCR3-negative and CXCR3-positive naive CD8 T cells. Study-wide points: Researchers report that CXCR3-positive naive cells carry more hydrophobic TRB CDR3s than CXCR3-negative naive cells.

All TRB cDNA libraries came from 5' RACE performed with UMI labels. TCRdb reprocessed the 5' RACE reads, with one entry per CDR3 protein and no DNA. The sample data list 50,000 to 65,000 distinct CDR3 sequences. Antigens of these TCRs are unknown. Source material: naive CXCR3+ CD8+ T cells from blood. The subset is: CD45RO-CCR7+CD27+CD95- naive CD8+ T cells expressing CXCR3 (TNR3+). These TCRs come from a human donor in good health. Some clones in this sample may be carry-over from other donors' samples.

The CDR3 sequence is CASSSTRIPRQYF. The chain is built from TRBV7-3 and TRBJ2-3; TCRdb's assignment of TRBD2 cannot be checked, as there is no DNA. In germline, CDR1 is SGHTA, CDR2 FQGTGA. The CDR3 has 13 residues.

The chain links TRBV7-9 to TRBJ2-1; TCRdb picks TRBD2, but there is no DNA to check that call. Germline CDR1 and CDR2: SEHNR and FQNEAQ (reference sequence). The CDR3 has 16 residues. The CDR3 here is CASSPREVDNNNEQFF.

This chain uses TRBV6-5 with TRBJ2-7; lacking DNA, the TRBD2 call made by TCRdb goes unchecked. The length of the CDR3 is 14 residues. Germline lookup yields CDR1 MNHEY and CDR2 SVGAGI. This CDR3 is CASSYTPGGYEQYF.

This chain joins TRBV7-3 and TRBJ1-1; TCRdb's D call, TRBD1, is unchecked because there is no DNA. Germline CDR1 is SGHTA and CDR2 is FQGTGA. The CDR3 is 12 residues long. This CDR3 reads CASSLTGGEAFF.

The CDR3 is CASSLRRRDRNTDTQYF. The V call is TRBV28, the J call TRBJ2-3; the D gene TCRdb calls, TRBD1, cannot be checked with no DNA. The CDR3 runs to 17 residues. Germline loops: CDR1 MDHEN, CDR2 SYDVKM.

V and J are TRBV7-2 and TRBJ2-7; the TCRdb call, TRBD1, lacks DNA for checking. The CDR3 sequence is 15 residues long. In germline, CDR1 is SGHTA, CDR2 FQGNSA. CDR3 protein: CASSSWTGATYEQYF.

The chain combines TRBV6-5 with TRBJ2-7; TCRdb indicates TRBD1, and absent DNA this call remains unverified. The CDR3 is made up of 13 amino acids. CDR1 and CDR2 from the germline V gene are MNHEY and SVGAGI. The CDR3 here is CASSPGGDYEQYF.

The CDR3 region is CASSQDRGLSYEQYF. The rearrangement links TRBV4-3 to TRBJ2-7; TCRdb's D gene call, TRBD1, goes unchecked for lack of DNA. This CDR3 is built from 15 residues. Per germline, CDR1 LGHNA and CDR2 YSLEER.

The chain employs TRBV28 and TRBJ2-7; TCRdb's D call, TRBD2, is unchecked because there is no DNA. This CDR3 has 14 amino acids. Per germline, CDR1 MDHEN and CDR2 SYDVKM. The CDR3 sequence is CASSPSGEVYEQYF.

The chain's CDR3 is CATSTGTASGANVMTF. The rearrangement joins TRBV15 to TRBJ2-6; checking the TCRdb D call of TRBD1 is not possible without DNA. The CDR3 is made up of 16 amino acids. Germline-derived CDR1 and CDR2 are LNHNV and YYDKDF (reference sequence).

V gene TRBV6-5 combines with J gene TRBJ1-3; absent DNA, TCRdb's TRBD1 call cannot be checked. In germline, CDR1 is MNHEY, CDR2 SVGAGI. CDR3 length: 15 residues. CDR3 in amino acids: CASSSTGGAGNTIYF.

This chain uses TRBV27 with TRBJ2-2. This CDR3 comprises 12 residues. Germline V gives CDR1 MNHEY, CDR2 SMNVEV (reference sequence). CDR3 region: CASQTDTGELFF.

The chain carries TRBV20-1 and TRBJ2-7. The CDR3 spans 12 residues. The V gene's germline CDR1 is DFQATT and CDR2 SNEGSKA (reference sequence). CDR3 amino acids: CSAAGAAYEQYF.

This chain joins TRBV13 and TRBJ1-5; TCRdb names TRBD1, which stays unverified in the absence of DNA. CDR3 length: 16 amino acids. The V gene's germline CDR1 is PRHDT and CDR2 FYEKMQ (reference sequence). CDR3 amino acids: CASSLSGGSSNQPQHF.

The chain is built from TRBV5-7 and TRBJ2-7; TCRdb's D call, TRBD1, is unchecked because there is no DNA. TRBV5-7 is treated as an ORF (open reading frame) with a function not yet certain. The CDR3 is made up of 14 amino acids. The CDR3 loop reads CASSLYGQSYEQYF.

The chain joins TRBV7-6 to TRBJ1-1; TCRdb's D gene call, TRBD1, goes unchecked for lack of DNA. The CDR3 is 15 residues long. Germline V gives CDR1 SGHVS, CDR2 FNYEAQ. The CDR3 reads CASSAVTAMNTEAFF.

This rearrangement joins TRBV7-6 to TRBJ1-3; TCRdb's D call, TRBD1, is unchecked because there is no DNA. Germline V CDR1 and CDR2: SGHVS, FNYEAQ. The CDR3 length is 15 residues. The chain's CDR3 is CASSLWDISGNTIYF. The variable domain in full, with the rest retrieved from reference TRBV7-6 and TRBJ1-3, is GAGVSQSPRYKVTKRGQDVALRCDPISGHVSLYWYRQALGQGPEFLTYFNYEAQQDKSGLPNDRFSAERPEGSISTLTIQRTEQRDSAMYRCASSLWDISGNTIYFGEGSWLTVV.

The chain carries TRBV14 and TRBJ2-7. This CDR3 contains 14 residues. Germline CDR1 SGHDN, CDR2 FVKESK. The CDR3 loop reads CASSQELEFYEQYF.

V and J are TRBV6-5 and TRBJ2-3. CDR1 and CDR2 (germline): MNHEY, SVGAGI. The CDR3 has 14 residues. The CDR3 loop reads CASSYLPNPDTQYF.

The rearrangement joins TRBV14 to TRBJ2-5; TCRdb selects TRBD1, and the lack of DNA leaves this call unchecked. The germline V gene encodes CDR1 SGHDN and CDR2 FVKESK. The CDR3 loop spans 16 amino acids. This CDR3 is CASSQVPDRGKETQYF.

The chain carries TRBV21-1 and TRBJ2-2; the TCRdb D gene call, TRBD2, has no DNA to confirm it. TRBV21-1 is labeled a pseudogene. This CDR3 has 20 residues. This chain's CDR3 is CASSKADGLAGAPNTGELFF.

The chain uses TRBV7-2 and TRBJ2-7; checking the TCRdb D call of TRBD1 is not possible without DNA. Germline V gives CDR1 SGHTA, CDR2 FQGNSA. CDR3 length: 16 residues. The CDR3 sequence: CASSTPNRGPPYEQYF.

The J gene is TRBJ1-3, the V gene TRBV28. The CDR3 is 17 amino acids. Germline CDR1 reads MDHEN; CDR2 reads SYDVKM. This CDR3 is CASTNPGTRGSGNTIYF.

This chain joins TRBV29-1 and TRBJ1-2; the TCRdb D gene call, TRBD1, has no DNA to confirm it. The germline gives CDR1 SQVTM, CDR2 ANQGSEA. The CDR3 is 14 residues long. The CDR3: CSVEDVRQGGGYTF.

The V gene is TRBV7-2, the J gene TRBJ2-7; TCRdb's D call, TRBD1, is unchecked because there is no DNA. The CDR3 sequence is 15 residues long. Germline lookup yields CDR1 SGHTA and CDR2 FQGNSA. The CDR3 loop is CASSLVGQGNYEQYF.

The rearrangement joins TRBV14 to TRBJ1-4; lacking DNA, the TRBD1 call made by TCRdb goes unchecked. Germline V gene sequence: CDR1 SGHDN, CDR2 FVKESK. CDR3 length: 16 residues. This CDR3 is CASSQDSPFPYEKLFF.

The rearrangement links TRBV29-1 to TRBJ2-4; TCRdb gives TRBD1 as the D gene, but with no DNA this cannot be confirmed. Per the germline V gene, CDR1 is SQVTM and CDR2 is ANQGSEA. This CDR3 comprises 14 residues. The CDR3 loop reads CSVEVAGTTLIQYF. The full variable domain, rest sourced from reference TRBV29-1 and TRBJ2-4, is SAVISQKPSRDICQRGTSLTIQCQVDSQVTMMFWYRQQPGQSLTLIATANQGSEATYESGFVIDKFPISRPNLTFSTLTVSNMSPEDSSIYLCSVEVAGTTLIQYFGAGTRLSVL.